These T cell receptor beta chains were read from a single sample in a study of OX40 agonist ivuxolimab in advanced cancers. This table comes from immunoSEQ multiplex PCR, and its TCRdb copy is limited to in-frame clones, with some not included. The sample includes about 79,000 clones, around 94% of them seen just once. The sample here was CD4+ or CD8+ T cells sorted from blood, taken in a trial of the OX40 agonist ivuxolimab. Source of these receptors: an adult with an advanced solid tumor such as melanoma, head and neck, liver or kidney cancer. Both conserved end residues are part of each CDR3. Fields, in order: D gene, V gene, CDR3 length, J gene, CDR3 protein, CDR3 DNA. The D gene is left open where the match is weak.

D gene: NA; V gene: TRBV9; CDR3 length: 13; J gene: TRBJ1-1; CDR3 protein: CASSGPMGTEAFF; CDR3 DNA: TGTGCCAGCAGCGGTCCCATGGGGACTGAAGCTTTCTTT
D gene: NA; V gene: TRBV30; CDR3 length: 12; J gene: TRBJ2-7; CDR3 protein: CAWSTGMREQYF; CDR3 DNA: TGTGCCTGGAGTACAGGGATGCGGGAGCAGTACTTC
D gene: TRBD1; V gene: TRBV5-1; CDR3 length: 13; J gene: TRBJ2-7; CDR3 protein: CASRPGQHYEQYF; CDR3 DNA: TGCGCCAGCAGGCCGGGACAGCACTACGAGCAGTACTTC
D gene: NA; V gene: TRBV7-2; CDR3 length: 14; J gene: TRBJ1-2; CDR3 protein: CASSYSGVSHGYTF; CDR3 DNA: TGTGCCAGCAGTTACTCGGGGGTCTCGCATGGCTACACCTTC
D gene: NA; V gene: TRBV6-1; CDR3 length: 14; J gene: TRBJ2-7; CDR3 protein: CASTHDTASYEQYF; CDR3 DNA: TGTGCCAGCACTCACGACACCGCCTCCTACGAGCAGTACTTC
D gene: NA; V gene: TRBV6-5; CDR3 length: 14; J gene: TRBJ1-3; CDR3 protein: CASSKKAAGNTIYF; CDR3 DNA: TGTGCCAGTTCGAAGAAAGCCGCTGGAAACACCATATATTTT
D gene: NA; V gene: TRBV11-1; CDR3 length: 15; J gene: TRBJ2-5; CDR3 protein: CASSFVGEVEETQYF; CDR3 DNA: TGTGCCAGCAGCTTCGTTGGGGAGGTAGAGGAGACCCAGTACTTC
D gene: NA; V gene: TRBV28; CDR3 length: 11; J gene: TRBJ1-2; CDR3 protein: CASSSERGYTF; CDR3 DNA: TGTGCCAGCAGTTCTGAAAGGGGCTACACCTTC
D gene: NA; V gene: TRBV9; CDR3 length: 13; J gene: TRBJ2-4; CDR3 protein: CASSDSPDAIQYF; CDR3 DNA: TGTGCCAGCAGCGACTCGCCAGATGCCATTCAGTACTTC
D gene: TRBD1; V gene: TRBV7-8; CDR3 length: 14; J gene: TRBJ1-2; CDR3 protein: CASSYGTGDHGYTF; CDR3 DNA: TGTGCCAGCAGCTACGGGACAGGGGACCATGGCTACACCTTC
D gene: NA; V gene: TRBV7-3; CDR3 length: 12; J gene: TRBJ2-2; CDR3 protein: CASSLNTGELFF; CDR3 DNA: TGTGCCAGCAGTTTAAACACCGGGGAGCTGTTTTTT
D gene: NA; V gene: TRBV2; CDR3 length: 11; J gene: TRBJ2-5; CDR3 protein: CASSRRETQYF; CDR3 DNA: TGTGCCAGCAGTCGGAGGGAGACCCAGTACTTC
D gene: NA; V gene: TRBV29-1; CDR3 length: 10; J gene: TRBJ1-3; CDR3 protein: CSVVQDTIYF; CDR3 DNA: TGCAGCGTGGTACAGGACACCATATATTTT
D gene: NA; V gene: TRBV13; CDR3 length: 14; J gene: TRBJ1-6; CDR3 protein: CASRPQGSGSPLHF; CDR3 DNA: TGTGCCAGCAGGCCACAGGGCTCGGGTTCACCCCTCCACTTT
D gene: NA; V gene: TRBV11-2; CDR3 length: 15; J gene: TRBJ2-7; CDR3 protein: CASSHTAIHPYEQYF; CDR3 DNA: TGTGCCAGCAGTCACACAGCAATCCACCCCTACGAGCAGTACTTC
D gene: NA; V gene: TRBV6-5; CDR3 length: 14; J gene: TRBJ2-1; CDR3 protein: CASSYSTLYNEQFF; CDR3 DNA: TGTGCCAGCAGTTACTCGACCTTATACAATGAGCAGTTCTTC